This note documents a single T cell receptor (beta chain) sequence. The CDR3 sequence is 14 residues long. Germline CDR1 is LNHNV and CDR2 is YYDKDF (reference sequence). Trimming shortened V by 0 bases and J by 1 base, and 7 bases separated the two germline ends. The data belong to a study of cytomegalovirus exposure and HLA in healthy donors. Turning to the study itself: Falling in the Caucasian-associated ancestry cluster were 80% to 90% of 398 genotyped donors.

With 60 Vbeta and 13 Jbeta primers, the PCR was carried out. Measured with immunoSEQ multiplex PCR; TCRdb has only the in-frame clones, and not every one. The sample includes about 100,000 clones, approximately 80% seen only once; the top ten take 4.2%. The TCR originated in a male donor in good health and CMV-seronegative. The sample comprised PBMCs. The chain recombines TRBV15 with TRBJ2-7, with D uncertain. Here the CDR3 reads CATSRDRRSYEQYF. The CDR3 bases are TGTGCCACCAGCAGAGATCGGCGGTCCTACGAGCAGTACTTC.